This is a list of T cell receptor beta chains from one sample in a study of blood T cell repertoires in COVID-19. Sequenced by immunoSEQ multiplex PCR; TCRdb stores in-frame clones only, minus some. This table has hundreds of thousands of clones, approximately 92% appearing once. The specimen was PBMCs or T cells enriched from blood (not recorded which). The source is a young woman who had recovered from COVID-19. Both conserved end residues are part of each CDR3. Each record gives: D gene, V gene, J gene, clone size, CDR3 protein, CDR3 DNA. The D gene is left open where the match is weak. Clone size is stated in some rows and not others, as once, few, many or a class when expanded.

d_call: TRBD1
v_call: TRBV14
j_call: TRBJ2-7
clone_size: -
cdr3_aa: CASSQDLGQAYYEQYF
cdr3_nt: TGTGCCAGCAGCCAAGATCTAGGACAGGCTTACTACGAGCAGTACTTC

d_call: -
v_call: TRBV18
j_call: TRBJ2-3
clone_size: -
cdr3_aa: CASSPGGARRGDTQYF
cdr3_nt: TGTGCCAGCTCACCGGGGGGGGCACGGAGAGGAGATACGCAGTATTTT

d_call: TRBD1
v_call: TRBV19
j_call: TRBJ1-6
clone_size: -
cdr3_aa: CASSRQGNNSPLHF
cdr3_nt: TGTGCCAGTAGTAGACAGGGGAATAATTCACCCCTCCACTTT

d_call: TRBD1
v_call: TRBV11-3
j_call: TRBJ1-5
clone_size: -
cdr3_aa: CASSYLGQGPRSNQPQHF
cdr3_nt: TGTGCCAGCAGCTACTTGGGACAGGGACCCCGTAGCAATCAGCCCCAGCATTTT

d_call: -
v_call: TRBV5-6
j_call: TRBJ1-3
clone_size: -
cdr3_aa: CASSLGPPRGYGNTIYF
cdr3_nt: TGTGCCAGCAGCTTGGGGCCCCCACGGGGGTATGGAAACACCATATATTTT

d_call: TRBD1
v_call: TRBV29-1
j_call: TRBJ2-7
clone_size: once
cdr3_aa: CSVEEGQGFYEQYF
cdr3_nt: TGCAGCGTTGAAGAGGGACAGGGCTTCTACGAGCAGTACTTC

d_call: -
v_call: TRBV13
j_call: TRBJ2-1
clone_size: -
cdr3_aa: CASSSRSSYNEQFF
cdr3_nt: TGTGCCAGCAGCTCTCGTAGTTCCTACAATGAGCAGTTCTTC

d_call: TRBD1
v_call: TRBV12-3/TRBV12-4
j_call: TRBJ1-2
clone_size: -
cdr3_aa: CASTRTGTHGYTF
cdr3_nt: TGTGCCAGCACCCGGACAGGGACCCATGGCTACACCTTC

d_call: -
v_call: TRBV7-9
j_call: TRBJ2-3
clone_size: -
cdr3_aa: CASSSSGTGNTQYF
cdr3_nt: TGTGCCAGCAGCTCATCCGGAACAGGGAATACGCAGTATTTT

d_call: TRBD1
v_call: TRBV7-9
j_call: TRBJ1-6
clone_size: -
cdr3_aa: CASSFNRGDNSPLHF
cdr3_nt: TGTGCCAGCAGCTTTAACAGGGGCGATAATTCACCCCTCCACTTT

d_call: TRBD1
v_call: TRBV2
j_call: TRBJ1-4
clone_size: once
cdr3_aa: CASMRDRGRGYEKLFF
cdr3_nt: TGTGCCAGCATGCGGGACAGGGGGCGTGGGTATGAAAAACTGTTTTTT

d_call: TRBD2
v_call: TRBV13
j_call: TRBJ2-7
clone_size: -
cdr3_aa: CASSFGSGGAGEQYF
cdr3_nt: TGTGCCAGCAGCTTTGGGAGCGGGGGGGCCGGCGAGCAGTACTTC

d_call: TRBD2
v_call: TRBV7-2
j_call: TRBJ2-7
clone_size: -
cdr3_aa: CASRARDYHYEQYF
cdr3_nt: TGTGCCAGCAGAGCCCGGGACTACCACTACGAGCAGTACTTC

d_call: -
v_call: TRBV7-8
j_call: TRBJ1-4
clone_size: -
cdr3_aa: CASSPWTEGEKLFF
cdr3_nt: TGTGCCAGCAGCCCCTGGACAGAGGGGGAAAAACTGTTTTTT

d_call: -
v_call: TRBV1
j_call: TRBJ1-5
clone_size: -
cdr3_aa: CTSSQEFRGADNQPQHF
cdr3_nt: TGCACCAGCAGCCAAGAGTTTCGGGGGGCGGACAATCAGCCCCAGCATTTT

d_call: -
v_call: TRBV18
j_call: TRBJ1-4
clone_size: -
cdr3_aa: CASSPFRQTNEKLFF
cdr3_nt: TGTGCCAGCTCGCCCTTTAGACAGACTAATGAAAAACTGTTTTTT

d_call: -
v_call: TRBV28
j_call: TRBJ1-2
clone_size: -
cdr3_aa: CASSLRTGGYTF
cdr3_nt: TGTGCCAGCAGCCTCAGGACGGGGGGCTACACCTTC

d_call: -
v_call: TRBV28
j_call: TRBJ2-2
clone_size: -
cdr3_aa: CASSLGIGIGLAGTGELFF
cdr3_nt: TGTGCCAGCAGTTTGGGTATCGGGATCGGGCTAGCCGGCACCGGGGAGCTGTTTTTT

d_call: TRBD2
v_call: TRBV5-5
j_call: TRBJ2-2
clone_size: -
cdr3_aa: CASSLLAGNWGELFF
cdr3_nt: TGTGCCAGCAGCTTGCTAGCGGGTAACTGGGGGGAGCTGTTTTTT

d_call: TRBD2
v_call: TRBV5-1
j_call: TRBJ2-7
clone_size: -
cdr3_aa: CASSLELAGGTAFPYEQYF
cdr3_nt: TGCGCCAGCAGCTTGGAGTTAGCGGGGGGTACCGCCTTTCCCTACGAGCAGTACTTC

d_call: TRBD2
v_call: TRBV13
j_call: TRBJ2-3
clone_size: -
cdr3_aa: CASSLMGGGDTDTQYF
cdr3_nt: TGTGCCAGCAGCTTAATGGGCGGGGGGGACACAGATACGCAGTATTTT

d_call: -
v_call: TRBV7-2
j_call: TRBJ1-2
clone_size: -
cdr3_aa: CASSLMGSGYTF
cdr3_nt: TGTGCCAGCAGCTTAATGGGCAGCGGCTACACCTTC

d_call: -
v_call: TRBV19
j_call: TRBJ1-2
clone_size: once
cdr3_aa: CASSTGGGGTYGYTF
cdr3_nt: TGTGCCAGTAGTACGGGAGGCGGCGGGACATATGGCTACACCTTC

d_call: -
v_call: TRBV6-1
j_call: TRBJ2-7
clone_size: once
cdr3_aa: CASSEMPQGEINYEQYF
cdr3_nt: TGTGCCAGCAGTGAGATGCCTCAAGGGGAAATAAACTACGAGCAGTACTTC

d_call: TRBD1
v_call: TRBV28
j_call: TRBJ1-2
clone_size: -
cdr3_aa: CASSPPTGGNYGYTF
cdr3_nt: TGTGCCAGCAGTCCCCCGACAGGGGGTAACTATGGCTACACCTTC

d_call: -
v_call: TRBV6-6
j_call: TRBJ1-2
clone_size: -
cdr3_aa: CASSYGEAYGYTF
cdr3_nt: TGTGCCAGCAGTTATGGAGAGGCCTATGGCTACACCTTC

d_call: TRBD2
v_call: TRBV4-2
j_call: TRBJ2-7
clone_size: -
cdr3_aa: CASSQENVRGGQEQYF
cdr3_nt: TGTGCCAGCAGCCAAGAAAATGTACGGGGGGGTCAGGAGCAGTACTTC